Detailed here is one T cell receptor (beta chain). What it binds is not known. Trimming pared 2 bases from V and 3 bases from J, leaving 8 bases between. This CDR3 region has 15 residues. Germline V gene data show CDR1 as SEHNR and CDR2 as FQNEAQ (reference sequence). Treatment described: around 19 received Ad26.COV2.S at low or high dose, single or two shots; five or six received placebo; per-sample allocation not given. The samples date from day 63 after the first vaccine or placebo injection. Donation came from an adult in Boston who was aged 18-55 years. The sample comes from a study of Ad26.COV2.S vaccination and SARS-CoV-2 variants. Study background: Each vaccinee took Ad26.COV2.S intramuscularly, once or twice 56 days apart. Study-wide points: Marked by substantial breadth, spike-specific CD8+ and CD4+ T cell responses were reportedly seen after vaccination.

Here immunoSEQ multiplex PCR was the method, and the copy in TCRdb shows in-frame clones only, minus some. The top ten clones hold 9% to 15% of a sample with 430,000 or so clones, 90% of them seen once. The TCR sequence derives from a person aged 18 to 65 who received the Ad26.COV2.S COVID-19 vaccine or a placebo. The source material was peripheral blood, sampled in a trial of Ad26.COV2.S vaccine versus placebo. V and J are TRBV7-9 and TRBJ1-6; no clear D. CDR3 residues: CASSLYGRYNSPLHF. In nucleotides, the CDR3 is TGTGCCAGCAGCTTATACGGGCGCTATAATTCACCCCTCCACTTT.